This TCR beta chain was recorded in a study of T cell repertoires and Cas9 in healthy adults (dated by TCRdb to 2017 to 2018). Notes on the research overall: SpCas9-reactive T cells were characterized for multi-effector potency, cytotoxicity and lineage determination within the CD4 and CD8 compartments. This study looked at whether people already carry T cell immunity to the Streptococcus pyogenes Cas9 nuclease (SpCas9), the enzyme used in CRISPR gene editing. What the study reported, not specific to this receptor: In vitro, SpCas9-reactive regulatory T cells were reported to reduce the proliferation and function of SpCas9-reactive effector T cells.

The protocol used for the library was the immunoSEQ multiplex PCR assay. In its TCRdb copy, this immuneACCESS table keeps in-frame sequences only and misses some clones. Where compared with another copy, unresolved V genes explain less than half of these, and the others have no known cause. Here the sample has fewer than 25,000 clones; 75% to 95% occur a single time. The leading ten clones occupy roughly 1.4% of the sample. With regard to this clone: Its binding antigen is unknown. Per-base qualities were not stored, and no clone one base away is much larger.

Healthy humans served as the donors. This clonotype originated in a human donor in good health. The sequencing input was CD4+ effector T cells (CD127+, CD25-, CD137-, CD154-) from PBMCs; culture status not recorded.

The base sequence is TGTGCCAGCAGCCGACAGGGAGACTACGAGCAGTACTTC. This yields the protein CASSRQGDYEQYF. Here the chain combines TRBV5-6 and TRBJ2-7; 7 bases in between match TRBD1. Trimming accounts for 4 bases at V and 3 bases at J, while the number of junction bases matched to no gene is 4. For CDR1 and CDR2, the germline V gene lists SGHDT and YYEEEE. The CDR3 covers 13 residues, taking in both the cysteine and the phenylalanine. Left in the record is the CDR3 DNA by itself, 39 bases read in frame from the first base.